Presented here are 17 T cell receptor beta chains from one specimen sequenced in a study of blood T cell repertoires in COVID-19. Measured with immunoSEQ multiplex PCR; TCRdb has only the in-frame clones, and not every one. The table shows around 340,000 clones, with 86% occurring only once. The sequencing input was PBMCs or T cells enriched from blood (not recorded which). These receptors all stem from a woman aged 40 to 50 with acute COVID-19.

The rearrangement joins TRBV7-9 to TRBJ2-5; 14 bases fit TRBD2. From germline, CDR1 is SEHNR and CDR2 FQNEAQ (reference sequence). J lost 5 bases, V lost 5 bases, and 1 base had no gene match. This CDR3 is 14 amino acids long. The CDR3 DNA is TGTGCCAGCAGCCGACTAGCGGGAGGGGAGACCCAGTACTTC. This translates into CASSRLAGGETQYF.

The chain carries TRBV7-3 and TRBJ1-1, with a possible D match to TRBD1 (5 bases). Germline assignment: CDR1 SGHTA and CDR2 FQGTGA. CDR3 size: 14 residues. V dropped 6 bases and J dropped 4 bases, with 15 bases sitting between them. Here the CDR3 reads CASRLTGLLTEAFF. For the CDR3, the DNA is TGTGCCAGCAGGCTAACGGGACTACTCACTGAAGCTTTCTTT.

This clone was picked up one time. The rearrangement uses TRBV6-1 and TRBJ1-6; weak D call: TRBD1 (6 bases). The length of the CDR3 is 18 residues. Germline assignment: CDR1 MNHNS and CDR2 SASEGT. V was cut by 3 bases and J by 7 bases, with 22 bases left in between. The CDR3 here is CASSDIFGGAESNSPLHF. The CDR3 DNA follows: TGTGCCAGCAGTGATATTTTCGGGGGGGCCGAGTCCAATTCACCCCTCCACTTT.

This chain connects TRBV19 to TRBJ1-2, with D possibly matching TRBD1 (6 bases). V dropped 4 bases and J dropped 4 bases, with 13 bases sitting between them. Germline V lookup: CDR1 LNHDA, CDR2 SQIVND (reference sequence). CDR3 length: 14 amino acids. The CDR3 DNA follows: TGTGCCAGTAGTACCGGACAGTGGGTCTATGGCTACACCTTC. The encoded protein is CASSTGQWVYGYTF.

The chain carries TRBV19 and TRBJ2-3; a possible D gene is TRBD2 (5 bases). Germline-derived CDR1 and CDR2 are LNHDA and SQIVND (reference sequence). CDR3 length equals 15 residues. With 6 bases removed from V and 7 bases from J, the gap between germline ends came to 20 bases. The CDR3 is CASRTNSGIVNTQYF. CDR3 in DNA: TGTGCCAGTAGGACCAACTCCGGGATTGTAAATACGCAGTATTTT.

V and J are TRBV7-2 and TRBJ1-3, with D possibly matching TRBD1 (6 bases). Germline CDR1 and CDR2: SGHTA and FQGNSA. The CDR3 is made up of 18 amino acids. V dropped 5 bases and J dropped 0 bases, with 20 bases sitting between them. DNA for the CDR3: TGTGCCAGCAGCCCACATCAGGGTTCAGGGGCCTCTGGAAACACCATATATTTT. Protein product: CASSPHQGSGASGNTIYF.

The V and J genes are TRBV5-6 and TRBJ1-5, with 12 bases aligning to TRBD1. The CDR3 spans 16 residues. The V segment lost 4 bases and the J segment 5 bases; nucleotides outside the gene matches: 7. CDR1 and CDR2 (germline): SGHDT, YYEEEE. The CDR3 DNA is TGTGCCAGCAGCCGGGACAGGGGGCTGGGCGATCAGCCCCAGCATTTT. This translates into CASSRDRGLGDQPQHF.

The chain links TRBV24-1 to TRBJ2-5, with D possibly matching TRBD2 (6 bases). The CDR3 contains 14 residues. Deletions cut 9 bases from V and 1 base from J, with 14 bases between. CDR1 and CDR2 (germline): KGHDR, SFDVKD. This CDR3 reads CATGGYGGQETQYF. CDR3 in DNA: TGTGCCACCGGGGGGTACGGGGGCCAAGAGACCCAGTACTTC.

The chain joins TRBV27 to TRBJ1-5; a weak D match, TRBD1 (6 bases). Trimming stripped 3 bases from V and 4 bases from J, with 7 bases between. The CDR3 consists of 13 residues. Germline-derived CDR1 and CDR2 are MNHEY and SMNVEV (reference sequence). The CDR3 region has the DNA TGTGCCAGCAGTTTTCAGGGGAATCAGCCCCAGCATTTT. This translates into CASSFQGNQPQHF.

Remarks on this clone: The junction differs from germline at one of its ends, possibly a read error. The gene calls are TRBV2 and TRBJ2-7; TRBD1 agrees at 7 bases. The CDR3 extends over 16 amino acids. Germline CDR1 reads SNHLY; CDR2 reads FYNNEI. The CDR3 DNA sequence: TGTGCCAGCAGGGAAGACAGGGTCCGCAAAGACTACGAGCAGTACTTC. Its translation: CASREDRVRKDYEQYF.

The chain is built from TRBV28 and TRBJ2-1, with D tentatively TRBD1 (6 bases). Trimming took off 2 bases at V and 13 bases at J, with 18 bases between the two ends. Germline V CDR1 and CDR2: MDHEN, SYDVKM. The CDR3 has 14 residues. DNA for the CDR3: TGTGCCAGCAGTTTAAACAGGGTGGGGATGGGACAGTTCTTC. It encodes CASSLNRVGMGQFF.

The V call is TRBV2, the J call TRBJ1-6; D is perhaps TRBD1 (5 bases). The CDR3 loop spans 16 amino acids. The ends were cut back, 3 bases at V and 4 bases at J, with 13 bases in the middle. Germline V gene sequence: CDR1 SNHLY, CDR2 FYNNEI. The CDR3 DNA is TGTGCCAGCAGTGATGGGGGGACCATATATAATTCACCCCTCCACTTT. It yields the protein CASSDGGTIYNSPLHF.

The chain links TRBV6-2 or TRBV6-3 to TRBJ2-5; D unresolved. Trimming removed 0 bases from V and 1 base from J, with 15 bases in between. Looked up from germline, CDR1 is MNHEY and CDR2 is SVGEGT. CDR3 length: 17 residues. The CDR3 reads CASSYSHIPASQETQYF. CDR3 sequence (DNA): TGTGCCAGCAGTTACTCGCACATCCCGGCTAGCCAAGAGACCCAGTACTTC.

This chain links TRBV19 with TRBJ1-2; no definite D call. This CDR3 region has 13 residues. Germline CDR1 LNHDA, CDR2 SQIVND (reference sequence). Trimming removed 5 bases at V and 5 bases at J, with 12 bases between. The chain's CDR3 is CASSQIPGYGYTF. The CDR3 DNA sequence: TGTGCCAGTAGTCAAATCCCGGGATATGGCTACACCTTC.

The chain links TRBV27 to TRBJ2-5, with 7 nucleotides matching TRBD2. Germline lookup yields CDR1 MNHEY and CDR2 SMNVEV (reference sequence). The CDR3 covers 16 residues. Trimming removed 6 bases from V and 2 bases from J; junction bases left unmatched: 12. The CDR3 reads CASSPWGGEGQETQYF. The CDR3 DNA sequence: TGTGCCAGCAGCCCTTGGGGGGGGGAGGGGCAAGAGACCCAGTACTTC.

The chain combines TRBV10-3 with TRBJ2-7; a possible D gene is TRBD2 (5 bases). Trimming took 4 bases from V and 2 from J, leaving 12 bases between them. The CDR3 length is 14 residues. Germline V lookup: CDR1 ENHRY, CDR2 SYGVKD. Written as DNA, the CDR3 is TGTGCCATCAGTGGCCGGACTGAGACCTACGAGCAGTACTTC. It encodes CAISGRTETYEQYF.

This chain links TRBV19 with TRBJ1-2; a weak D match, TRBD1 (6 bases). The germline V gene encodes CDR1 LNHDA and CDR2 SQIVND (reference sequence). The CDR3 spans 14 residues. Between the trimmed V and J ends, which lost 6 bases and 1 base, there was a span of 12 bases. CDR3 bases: TGTGCCAGTAGAATGAGGACAGATAACTATGGCTACACCTTC. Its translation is CASRMRTDNYGYTF.